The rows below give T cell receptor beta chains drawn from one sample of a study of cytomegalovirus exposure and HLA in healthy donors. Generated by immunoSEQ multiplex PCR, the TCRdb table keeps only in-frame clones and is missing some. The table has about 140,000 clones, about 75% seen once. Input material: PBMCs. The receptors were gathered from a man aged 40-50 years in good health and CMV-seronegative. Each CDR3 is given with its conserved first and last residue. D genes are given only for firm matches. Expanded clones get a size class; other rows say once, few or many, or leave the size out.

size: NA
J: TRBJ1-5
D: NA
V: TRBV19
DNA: TGTGCCAGTAGCTTAACGGTACAGGCTAGCAATCAGCCCCAGCATTTT
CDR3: CASSLTVQASNQPQHF

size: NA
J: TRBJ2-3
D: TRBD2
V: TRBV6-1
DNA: TGTGCCAGCAGTGAACATCCAGCGGGGGTGGATACGCAGTATTTT
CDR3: CASSEHPAGVDTQYF

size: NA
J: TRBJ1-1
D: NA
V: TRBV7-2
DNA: TGTGCCAGCAGCGGGCGCTTTGAGAACACTGAAGCTTTCTTT
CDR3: CASSGRFENTEAFF

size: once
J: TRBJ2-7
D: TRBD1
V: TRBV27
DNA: TGTGCCAGCAGTTGGCGAACAGGGGTATCCTACGAGCAGTACTTC
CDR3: CASSWRTGVSYEQYF

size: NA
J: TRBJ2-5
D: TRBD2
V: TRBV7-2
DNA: TGTGCCAGCAGCTTACAGCGGGGTAGGCAAGAGACCCAGTACTTC
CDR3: CASSLQRGRQETQYF

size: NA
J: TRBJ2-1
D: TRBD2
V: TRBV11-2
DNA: TGTGCCAGCAGCTTATCCCCCGGTAATAGCGGGGGCGAACAGTTCTTC
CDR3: CASSLSPGNSGGEQFF

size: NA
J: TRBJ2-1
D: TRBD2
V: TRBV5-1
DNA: TGCGCCAGCAGCTTGCATGGACTAGCGGGGGGGGGCAATGAGCAGTTCTTC
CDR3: CASSLHGLAGGGNEQFF

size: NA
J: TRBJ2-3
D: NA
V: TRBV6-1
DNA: TGTGCCAGCAGTGAAGCCTTTCGACAGCCAACAGATACGCAGTATTTT
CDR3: CASSEAFRQPTDTQYF

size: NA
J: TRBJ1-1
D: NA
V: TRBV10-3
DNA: TGTGCCATCACTGAACAGAACTCGAACACTGAAGCTTTCTTT
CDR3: CAITEQNSNTEAFF

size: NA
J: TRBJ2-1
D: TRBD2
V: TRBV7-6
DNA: TGTGCCAGCAGCTATGGGACTAGCGGGGATATCTACAATGAGCAGTTCTTC
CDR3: CASSYGTSGDIYNEQFF

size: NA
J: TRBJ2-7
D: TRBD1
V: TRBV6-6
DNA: TGTGCCAGCAGTTACTCGACAGGGGTGTGGGAGCAGTACTTC
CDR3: CASSYSTGVWEQYF

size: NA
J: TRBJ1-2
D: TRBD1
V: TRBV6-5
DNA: TGTGCCAGCAGTTCCGTGGGACAGAAAAACTATGGCTACACCTTC
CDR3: CASSSVGQKNYGYTF

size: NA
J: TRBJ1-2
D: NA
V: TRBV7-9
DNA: TGTGCCAGCTCATTGATTGCGGTTATCGACTATGGCTACACCTTC
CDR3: CASSLIAVIDYGYTF

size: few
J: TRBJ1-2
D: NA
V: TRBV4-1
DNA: TGCGCCAGCAGCCGAGAAGGACAGAACTATGGCTACACCTTC
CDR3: CASSREGQNYGYTF

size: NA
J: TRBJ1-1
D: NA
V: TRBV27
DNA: TGTGCCAGCACGGCCAGTCCGGAGTTCAACACTGAAGCTTTCTTT
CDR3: CASTASPEFNTEAFF

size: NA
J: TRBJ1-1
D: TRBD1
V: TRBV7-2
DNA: TGTGCCAGCAGCAGGGGACAGGGAGGCCTTACTGAAGCTTTCTTT
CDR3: CASSRGQGGLTEAFF

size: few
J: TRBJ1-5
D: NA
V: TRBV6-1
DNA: TGTGCCAGCAGTGAAGCTCGGAGTTTCAGCAATCAGCCCCAGCATTTT
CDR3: CASSEARSFSNQPQHF

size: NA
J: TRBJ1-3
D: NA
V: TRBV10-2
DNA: TGCGCCAGCACGGCAGGGCCTGGCTCTGGAAACACCATATATTTT
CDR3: CASTAGPGSGNTIYF

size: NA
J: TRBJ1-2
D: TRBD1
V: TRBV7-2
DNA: TGTGCCAGCAGCTTAGAGCGACAGGGCAGCGGCTACACCTTC
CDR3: CASSLERQGSGYTF

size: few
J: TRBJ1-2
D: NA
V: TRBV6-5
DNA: TGTGCCAGCAGCAATGACAGGCAGGTAGTCTATGGCTACACCTTC
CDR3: CASSNDRQVVYGYTF

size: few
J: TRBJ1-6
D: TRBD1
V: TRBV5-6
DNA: TGTGCCAGCAGCTTGGGAAGACAGGGTCGACCCCTCCACTTT
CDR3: CASSLGRQGRPLHF

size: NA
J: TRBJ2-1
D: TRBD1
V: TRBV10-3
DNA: TGTGCCATCAGTGAGTCAGGGGGCGTCTTATCTGAGCAGTTCTTC
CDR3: CAISESGGVLSEQFF

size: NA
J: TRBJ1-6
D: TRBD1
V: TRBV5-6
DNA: TGTGCCAGCAGCTTGGACAGGGGGCGAGGTAATTCACCCCTCCACTTT
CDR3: CASSLDRGRGNSPLHF

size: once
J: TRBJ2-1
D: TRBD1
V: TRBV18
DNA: TGTGCCAGCTCACCACGTGGACAGGGCACCTACAATGAGCAGTTCTTC
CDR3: CASSPRGQGTYNEQFF

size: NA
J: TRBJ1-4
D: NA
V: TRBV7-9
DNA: TGTGCCAGCAGCTCTAGGTCTTCGGGGGCTAATGAAAAACTGTTTTTT
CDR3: CASSSRSSGANEKLFF

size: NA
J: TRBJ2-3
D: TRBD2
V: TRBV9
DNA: TGTGCCAGCAGCGTAGTGGGACTAGCGGGGAGTAGCACAGATACGCAGTATTTT
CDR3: CASSVVGLAGSSTDTQYF

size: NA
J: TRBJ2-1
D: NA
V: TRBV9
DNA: TGTGCCAGCAGCCCAGGGGAGAGGACCTACAATGAGCAGTTCTTC
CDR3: CASSPGERTYNEQFF

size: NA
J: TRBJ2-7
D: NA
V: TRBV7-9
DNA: TGTGCCAGCAGCCCACGGACGGACTCCTACGAGCAGTACTTC
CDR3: CASSPRTDSYEQYF

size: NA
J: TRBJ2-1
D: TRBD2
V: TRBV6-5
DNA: TGTGCCAGCAGCTTCGGACTAGCTGGATACAATGAGCAGTTCTTC
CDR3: CASSFGLAGYNEQFF

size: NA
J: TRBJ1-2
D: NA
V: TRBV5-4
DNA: TGTGCCAGCAGCCGGGAGGGAAAACTGGGGGGCGCAAATGGCTACACCTTC
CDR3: CASSREGKLGGANGYTF

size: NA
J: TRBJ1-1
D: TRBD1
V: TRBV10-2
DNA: TGCGCCAGCAGTGCGGGACAGGACTCGTCGAACACTGAAGCTTTCTTT
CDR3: CASSAGQDSSNTEAFF

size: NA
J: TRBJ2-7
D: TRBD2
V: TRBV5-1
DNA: TGCGCCAGCGGAACCGGGACTAGCGGGGACCCCTACGAGCAGTACTTC
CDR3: CASGTGTSGDPYEQYF

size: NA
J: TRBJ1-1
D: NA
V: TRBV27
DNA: TGTGCCAGCAGTAGGGGGTTGAACACTGAAGCTTTCTTT
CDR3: CASSRGLNTEAFF

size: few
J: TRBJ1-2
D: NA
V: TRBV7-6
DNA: TGTGCCAGCAGCCCCGGACAAGCTTCTTATGGCTACACCTTC
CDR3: CASSPGQASYGYTF

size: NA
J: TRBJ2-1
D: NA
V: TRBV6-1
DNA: TGTGCCAGCATGCTAGGGGGGGCCTACAATGAGCAGTTCTTC
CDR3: CASMLGGAYNEQFF

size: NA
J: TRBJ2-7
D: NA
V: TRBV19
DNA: TGTGCCAGTAGTATCCTTTTCGCCAGCCACTACCCCCTGTACTTC
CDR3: CASSILFASHYPLYF

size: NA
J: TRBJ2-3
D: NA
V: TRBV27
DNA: TGTGCCAGCAGTTCGTCAACCGTACAATTCACAGATACGCAGTATTTT
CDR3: CASSSSTVQFTDTQYF

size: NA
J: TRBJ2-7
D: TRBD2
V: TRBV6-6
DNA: TGTGCCAGCCACCCAGCGGGGGTTAGCTCCTACGAGCAGTACTTC
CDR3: CASHPAGVSSYEQYF

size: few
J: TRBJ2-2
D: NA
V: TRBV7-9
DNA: TGTGCCAGCAGCTTAGGGGCGGGGACCTTCACCGGGGAGCTGTTTTTT
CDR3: CASSLGAGTFTGELFF

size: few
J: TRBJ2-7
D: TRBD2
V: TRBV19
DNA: TGTGCCAGTAGTATGAGCGGGGGCTCCTACGAGCAGTACTTC
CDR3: CASSMSGGSYEQYF

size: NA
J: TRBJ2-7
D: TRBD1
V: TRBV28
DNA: TGTGCCAGCATCCAAGGGGGCGGCGGGCTCAACGAGCAGTACTTC
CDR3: CASIQGGGGLNEQYF

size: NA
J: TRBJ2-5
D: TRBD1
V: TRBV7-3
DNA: TGTGCCAGCAGCTTACAAGGGGGCGGAAAGACCCAGTACTTC
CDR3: CASSLQGGGKTQYF

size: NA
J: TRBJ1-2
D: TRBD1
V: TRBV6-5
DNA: TGTGCCAGCAGCCAGGGGGCGGACTATGGCTACACCTTC
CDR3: CASSQGADYGYTF

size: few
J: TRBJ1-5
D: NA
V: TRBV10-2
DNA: TGCGCCAGCAGCCTCCTCATGGAGAATCAGCCCCAGCATTTT
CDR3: CASSLLMENQPQHF